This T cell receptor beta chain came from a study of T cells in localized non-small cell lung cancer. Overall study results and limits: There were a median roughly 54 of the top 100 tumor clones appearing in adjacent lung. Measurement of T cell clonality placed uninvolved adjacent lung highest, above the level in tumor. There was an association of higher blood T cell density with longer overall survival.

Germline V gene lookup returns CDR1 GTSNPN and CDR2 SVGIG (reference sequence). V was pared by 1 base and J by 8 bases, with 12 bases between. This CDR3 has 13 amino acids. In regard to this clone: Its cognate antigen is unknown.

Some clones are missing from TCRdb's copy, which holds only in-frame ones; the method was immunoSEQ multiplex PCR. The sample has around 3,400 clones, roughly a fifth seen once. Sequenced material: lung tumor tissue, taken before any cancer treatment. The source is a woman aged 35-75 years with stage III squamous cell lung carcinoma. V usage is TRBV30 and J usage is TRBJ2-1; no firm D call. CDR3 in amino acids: CAWSASQYHEQFF. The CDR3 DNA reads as TGTGCCTGGAGTGCCTCCCAGTATCATGAGCAGTTCTTC. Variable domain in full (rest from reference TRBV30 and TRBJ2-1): SQTIHQWPATLVQPVGSPLSLECTVEGTSNPNLYWYRQAAGRGLQLLFYSVGIGQISSEVPQNLSASRPQDRQFILSSKKLLLSDSGFYLCAWSASQYHEQFFGPGTRLTVL.